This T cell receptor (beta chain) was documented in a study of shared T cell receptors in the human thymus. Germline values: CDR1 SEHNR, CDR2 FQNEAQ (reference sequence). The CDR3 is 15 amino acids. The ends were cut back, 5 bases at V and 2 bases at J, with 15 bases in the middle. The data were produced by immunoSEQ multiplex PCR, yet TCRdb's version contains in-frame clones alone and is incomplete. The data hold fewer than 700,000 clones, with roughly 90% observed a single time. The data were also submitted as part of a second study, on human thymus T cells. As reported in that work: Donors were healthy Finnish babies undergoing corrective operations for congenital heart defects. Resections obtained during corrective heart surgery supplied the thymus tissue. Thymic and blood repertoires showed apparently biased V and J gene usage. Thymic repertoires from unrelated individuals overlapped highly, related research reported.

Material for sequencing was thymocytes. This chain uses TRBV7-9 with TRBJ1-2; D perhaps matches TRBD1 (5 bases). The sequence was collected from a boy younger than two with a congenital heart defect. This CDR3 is CASSRIQAGNYGYTF. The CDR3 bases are TGTGCCAGCAGCCGGATTCAAGCAGGGAACTATGGCTACACCTTC.